The clone carrying this T cell receptor beta chain has just a few counts. No antigen is known for it. This CDR3 has 15 residues. The V gene lost 7 bases and the J gene lost 2 bases, with 14 bases spanning the gap. From germline, CDR1 is SEHNR and CDR2 FQNEAQ (reference sequence). In TCRdb, the 5' RACE reads were re-called with MiXCR into one record per CDR3 protein. The sample consists of 100,000 to 150,000 distinct CDR3 sequences, under 8.5% of them appearing once. The data originate from a study of T cells after yellow fever vaccination. Overall study: For low cell numbers, libraries were made with SMART-Seq v4 Ultra Low Input.

Study-level points and caveats: A faster peak, day 5 versus 15, was reached by the weaker secondary response. Some clonotypes, a small share, were shared between CD4 and CD8 compartments. Subsequent to the booster, the majority of primary-vaccination clones reappeared (around 97% CD4, around 90% CD8).

This receptor was identified in a man aged 18 to 35 who received the YFV17D yellow fever vaccine. The sample consisted of CD4+ T cells sorted from PBMCs, taken 9 to 10 days after the first yellow fever vaccination. The V gene is TRBV7-9, the J gene TRBJ2-2, with D uncertain. Here the CDR3 reads CASIPPRHNTGELFF. The DNA for the CDR3 is TGTGCCAGCATCCCCCCGCGACACAACACCGGGGAGCTGTTTTTT.